This TCR beta chain is from a study of long-term antiretroviral therapy in people with HIV. Study results and limitations: Post-ART samples showed increased diversity that remained below transplant donor control levels.

Researchers report immunoSEQ v3.0 was run at survey level. Profiling relied on immunoSEQ multiplex PCR, and the TCRdb table lists in-frame clones only, not all of them. The repertoire has some 15,000 clones, about 77% of them found once; the top ten carry 28%. On this clone: Antigen specificity is unknown.

Treatment for every participant with HIV took place in the United States. Germline CDR1 reads PRHDT; CDR2 reads FYEKMQ (reference sequence). V lost 7 bases and J lost 4, with 7 bases in between. The CDR3 loop spans 12 amino acids. The clonotype originates from a man between 40 and 49 years old with HIV. Sample: unsorted PBMCs, taken 3.1 years after starting antiretroviral therapy. V and J are TRBV13 and TRBJ2-2; D unclear. CDR3 sequence: CASTSGTGELFF. CDR3 nucleotide sequence: TGTGCCAGCACCTCGGGCACCGGGGAGCTGTTTTTT.